This TCR beta chain was retrieved from a study of PD-1 blockade in classical Hodgkin lymphoma. For this clone: Its antigen is as yet unknown. The sample holds other DNA sequences that translate to the same CDR3.

TCRdb's table, derived via immunoSEQ multiplex PCR, lists solely in-frame clones and lacks some. Of tens of thousands of clones in the sample, more than 65% were seen once. Study-wide findings and caveats: Significant TCR diversity gains by C4D1 occurred in CD4+ but not CD8+ cells.

Time point specified: cycle 4 day 1 (C4D1), after more than five weeks of nivolumab. Autologous stem cell transplantation was followed by relapse in every patient, and brentuximab vedotin exposure varied. The receptor comes from a human donor with classical Hodgkin lymphoma. The input for sequencing was peripheral blood mononuclear cells (PBMCs), taken before the fourth cycle of nivolumab.

The CDR3 region is CASSLDGENTGELFF. The CDR3 DNA is TGCGCCAGCAGCCTAGATGGAGAAAACACCGGGGAGCTGTTTTTT. The genes are TRBV5-1 and TRBJ2-2; no reliable D call. Per germline, CDR1 SGHRS and CDR2 YFSETQ. The V end was cut by 4 bases, the J end by 2 bases, with 12 bases between. The CDR3 spans 15 residues.